These 29 T cell receptor beta chains were all obtained from the same sample, sequenced in a study of response to subunit inactivated influenza vaccine. TCRdb reanalysed the RT-PCR reads using MiXCR and keeps one entry per CDR3 protein. The repertoire holds roughly 500,000 distinct CDR3 sequences, with less than 25% as singletons. The same sample was also used in a study of T cells expressing NK-cell markers. That source reports: Template switching by 5'RACE with UMIs generated the TCR beta cDNA.

The source was CD4+ T cells sorted from PBMCs, collected 11 to 12 days after vaccination. The source is a man over 45 who received an inactivated influenza vaccine.

This clonotype turned up a few times. The V and J genes are TRBV12-3 or TRBV12-4 and TRBJ2-5; TRBD1 or TRBD2 may be the D gene (5 bases each). CDR3 size: 14 residues. CDR3 nucleotides: TGTGCGAGTACGGGATATGGGGCCCAAGAGACCCAGTACTTC. This encodes CASTGYGAQETQYF.

This clonotype was recorded a few times. The rearrangement joins TRBV12-3 or TRBV12-4 to TRBJ2-1; D is ambiguous. The CDR3 consists of 15 residues. Trimming left V 6 bases short and J 0 bases short, with 12 bases between. CDR3 in amino acids: CASSPMSPSYNEQFF. In DNA form, the CDR3 reads TGTGCCAGCAGCCCAATGAGCCCCTCCTACAATGAGCAGTTCTTC.

The chain employs TRBV10-3 and TRBJ2-7, with 10 bases matching TRBD1. The J segment lost 4 bases and the V segment lost 3 bases, leaving 6 bases of the junction unmatched. CDR3 length equals 15 residues. From germline, CDR1 is ENHRY and CDR2 SYGVKD. The CDR3 sequence is CAISDLGDRGYEQYF. CDR3 DNA sequence: TGTGCCATCAGTGACCTGGGGGACAGGGGTTACGAGCAGTACTTC.

In its sample, this clonotype was seen a few times. This chain uses TRBV29-1 with TRBJ2-2, with 8 bases lining up with TRBD2. The length of the CDR3 is 14 residues. Germline lookup yields CDR1 SQVTM and CDR2 ANQGSEA. Trimming took 7 bases from V and 6 from J; bases not matched to a gene: 10. CDR3 protein: CSALVGGRSGELFF. The CDR3, as DNA: TGCAGCGCTCTGGTTGGCGGGAGGTCCGGGGAGCTGTTTTTT.

The genes are TRBV5-5 and TRBJ2-1; 7 bases are shared with TRBD1. The length of the CDR3 is 12 residues. Germline CDR1 SGHKS, CDR2 YYEKEE (reference sequence). With 2 bases clipped from V and 9 bases from J, the junction kept 2 bases outside the gene matches. As DNA, the CDR3 is TGTGCCAGCAGCTTAAGGGGGCTTGAGCAGTTCTTC. Translated, it gives CASSLRGLEQFF.

The CDR3 DNA reads as TGTGCCAGCAGCGCGACAGGGGGCTGGGGCACAGATACGCAGTATTTT. Translated, it gives CASSATGGWGTDTQYF. The chain carries TRBV7-2 and TRBJ2-3; 10 nucleotides agree with TRBD1. Trimming took 5 bases from V and 1 from J; bases not matched to a gene: 6. The CDR3 sequence is 16 residues long. Germline values: CDR1 SGHTA, CDR2 FQGNSA.

The CDR3 protein is CASSTRVAATNEKLFF. In DNA form, the CDR3 reads TGTGCCAGCAGCACCCGCGTTGCCGCAACTAATGAAAAACTGTTTTTT. This chain uses TRBV7-2 with TRBJ1-4; D call uncertain. Germline loops: CDR1 SGHTA, CDR2 FQGNSA. The ends were cut back, 5 bases at V and 0 bases at J, with 13 bases in the middle. The CDR3 totals 16 residues.

This clonotype was counted only a few times. The CDR3 is CASSQTGSRADTQYF. The CDR3 bases are TGCGCCAGCAGCCAAACGGGGTCTAGGGCAGATACGCAGTATTTT. The chain joins TRBV4-1 to TRBJ2-3, with D possibly TRBD2 on 5 matching bases. The V gene lost 2 bases and the J gene lost 4 bases, with 13 bases spanning the gap. Germline assignment: CDR1 MGHRA and CDR2 YSYEKL. This CDR3 spans 15 amino acids.

The chain couples TRBV7-2 to TRBJ2-5; 14 nucleotides agree with TRBD2. V was pared by 5 bases and J by 1 base, with 3 bases of the junction left unmatched. Germline CDR1 reads SGHTA; CDR2 reads FQGNSA. The length of the CDR3 is 16 residues. As DNA, the CDR3 is TGTGCCAGCAGCAAGACTAGCGGGAGGGCCCAAGAGACCCAGTACTTC. Protein product: CASSKTSGRAQETQYF.

The chain is built from TRBV5-1 and TRBJ1-4; D might be TRBD1 (5 bases). Trimming removed 4 bases at V and 10 bases at J, with 17 bases between. The CDR3 has 14 residues. CDR1 is SGHRS, CDR2 YFSETQ, per germline. As DNA, the CDR3 is TGCGCCAGCAGCGAGGACGGGGCAGGCGGAAAACTGTTTTTT. It codes for CASSEDGAGGKLFF.

This clonotype was seen repeatedly, ten times or more. The rearrangement joins TRBV12-3 or TRBV12-4 to TRBJ2-1, with 7 nucleotides matching TRBD2. CDR3 length: 13 amino acids. The trim removed 2 bases at V and 9 bases at J, leaving 4 bases unmatched. The CDR3 sequence is CASSLTSGGEQFF. CDR3 coding DNA: TGTGCCAGCAGTTTAACATCGGGGGGTGAGCAGTTCTTC.

This clonotype was detected only a few times. The chain links TRBV5-1 to TRBJ2-7; 7 nucleotides line up with TRBD2. The germline V gene has CDR1 SGHRS and CDR2 YFSETQ. The CDR3 sequence is 15 residues long. Germline trimming cut 5 bases from V and 2 bases from J; bases unmatched to any gene: 10. CDR3 DNA sequence: TGCGCCAGCAGAAGGGAGGGTACTCTTACCTACGAGCAGTACTTC. As protein: CASRREGTLTYEQYF.

This clonotype was picked up a small number of times. V gene TRBV20-1 combines with J gene TRBJ2-1; D call uncertain. The CDR3 runs to 11 residues. The germline V gene has CDR1 DFQATT and CDR2 SNEGSKA (reference sequence). V lost 5 bases and J 9 bases, leaving 11 bases between the germline ends. The CDR3 protein is CSAGVTREQFF. The CDR3 DNA sequence: TGCAGTGCTGGAGTCACACGTGAGCAGTTCTTC.

The V and J genes are TRBV2 and TRBJ2-7; D tentatively reads TRBD1 or TRBD2 (5 bases each). Trimming stripped 8 bases from V and 2 bases from J, with 13 bases between. CDR3 size: 13 residues. The V gene's germline CDR1 is SNHLY and CDR2 FYNNEI. The CDR3 spells CASGFRGAYEQYF. CDR3 nucleotide sequence: TGTGCCAGCGGCTTCCGGGGCGCCTACGAGCAGTACTTC.

This clonotype was observed a few times. The CDR3 reads CASSVQGNTDTQYF. The CDR3 coding sequence is TGTGCCAGCAGCGTTCAGGGCAACACAGATACGCAGTATTTT. This rearrangement joins TRBV9 to TRBJ2-3; D possibly corresponds to TRBD1 (5 bases). Trimming pared 2 bases from V and 2 bases from J, leaving 9 bases between. The germline V gene encodes CDR1 SGDLS and CDR2 YYNGEE. The CDR3 has 14 residues.

This clonotype was found many times. The V and J genes are TRBV12-3 or TRBV12-4 and TRBJ1-5, with D perhaps TRBD1 (6 bases). The CDR3 spans 14 residues. Between the trimmed V and J ends, which lost 1 base and 6 bases, there was a span of 10 bases. The CDR3 region is CASSLEGGIQPQHF. The DNA of the CDR3 is TGTGCCAGCAGTTTAGAGGGGGGAATTCAGCCCCAGCATTTT.

This clonotype was counted only a few times. The V and J genes are TRBV20-1 and TRBJ2-7; possible D gene TRBD2, 7 bases. With 5 bases removed from V and 2 bases from J, the gap between germline ends came to 16 bases. Germline CDR1 is DFQATT and CDR2 is SNEGSKA (reference sequence). CDR3 length: 14 residues. CDR3 amino acids: CSAPEEGGAYEQYF. The CDR3 coding sequence is TGCAGTGCTCCAGAAGAGGGGGGGGCCTACGAGCAGTACTTC.

In its sample, this clonotype was seen a few times. DNA of the CDR3: TGCAGTGGGACGGGACCGCCCGGGGGAGATACGCAGTATTTT. Protein sequence: CSGTGPPGGDTQYF. The chain is built from TRBV20-1 and TRBJ2-3, with a tentative D call TRBD2 (6 bases). Germline-derived CDR1 and CDR2 are DFQATT and SNEGSKA (reference sequence). The CDR3 loop spans 14 amino acids. V lost 7 bases and J lost 5, with 19 bases in between.

This chain uses TRBV6-1 with TRBJ1-4; TRBD1 aligns across 10 bases. Germline V gives CDR1 MNHNS, CDR2 SASEGT. CDR3 length: 15 residues. J gave up 7 bases and V 8 bases, and 10 bases lay outside the gene matches. CDR3 in amino acids: CASCMTGGFLEKLFF. The CDR3 DNA follows: TGTGCCAGCTGTATGACAGGGGGCTTCCTTGAAAAACTGTTTTTT.

The chain has TRBV18 and TRBJ1-6; D uncertain. The CDR3 runs to 13 residues. Germline assignment: CDR1 KGHSH and CDR2 LQKENI. Trimming took off 6 bases at V and 8 bases at J, with 11 bases between the two ends. The CDR3: CASSLREDSPLHF. CDR3 in DNA: TGTGCCAGCTCCCTACGGGAGGATTCACCCCTCCACTTT.

This clonotype occurred once. The chain couples TRBV2 to TRBJ1-1, with D maybe TRBD1 (5 bases). The germline CDR1 and CDR2 sequences are SNHLY and FYNNEI. V lost 0 bases and J lost 10, with 12 bases in between. The CDR3 runs to 13 residues. The chain's CDR3 is CASSEARGVSAFF. The CDR3 DNA is TGTGCCAGCAGTGAAGCGAGAGGGGTTTCAGCTTTCTTT.

The CDR3 DNA reads as TGTGCCAGCAGCGGGGGACTTGGAAATACGCAGTATTTT. It codes for CASSGGLGNTQYF. J is TRBJ2-3 and V is TRBV3-1; D may be TRBD2 (6 bases). Trimming took off 5 bases at V and 7 bases at J, with 13 bases between the two ends. This CDR3 has 13 amino acids. Germline CDR1 and CDR2: LGHDT and YNNKEL (reference sequence).

J is TRBJ2-1 and V is TRBV15; D remains unclear. Trimming removed 2 bases from V and 4 bases from J, with 15 bases in between. The CDR3 consists of 16 residues. Germline V gene data show CDR1 as LNHNV and CDR2 as YYDKDF (reference sequence). CDR3 bases: TGTGCCACCAGCAGATCATCCCCGTCCCTATACAATGAGCAGTTCTTC. As protein: CATSRSSPSLYNEQFF.

The chain links TRBV5-5 to TRBJ2-5; D is uncertain. Germline-derived CDR1 and CDR2 are SGHKS and YYEKEE (reference sequence). This CDR3 contains 14 residues. Trimming took 0 bases from V and 4 from J, leaving 10 bases between them. CDR3 loop: CASSLAPVGETQYF. The CDR3 DNA follows: TGTGCCAGCAGCTTGGCCCCGGTAGGAGAGACCCAGTACTTC.

This clonotype has only a few counts. This chain links TRBV5-6 with TRBJ2-7; possibly TRBD2 for D (5 bases). In germline, CDR1 is SGHDT, CDR2 YYEEEE. Trimming removed 2 bases at V and 1 base at J, with 10 bases between. The CDR3 runs 14 residues. CDR3 bases: TGTGCCAGCAGCTTCATGCCGGGGTCCTACGAGCAGTACTTC. As protein: CASSFMPGSYEQYF.

The rearrangement links TRBV11-2 to TRBJ2-2; either TRBD1 or TRBD2 may supply D (5 bases each). V shed 2 bases and J shed 5 bases, with 9 bases lying between them. This CDR3 is built from 14 residues. Germline V gene sequence: CDR1 SGHAT, CDR2 FQNNGV. In nucleotides, the CDR3 is TGTGCCAGCAGCTTATATGGGACGACCGGGGAGCTGTTTTTT. The encoded protein is CASSLYGTTGELFF. The entire variable domain, with the rest obtained from reference TRBV11-2 and TRBJ2-2, is as follows: EAGVAQSPRYKIIEKRQSVAFWCNPISGHATLYWYQQILGQGPKLLIQFQNNGVVDDSQLPKDRFSAERLKGVDSTLKIQPAKLEDSAVYLCASSLYGTTGELFFGEGSRLTVL.

CDR3 loop: CASTPRDFYNSPLHF. DNA of the CDR3: TGTGCCAGCACCCCCCGGGATTTCTATAATTCACCCCTCCACTTT. The rearrangement uses TRBV6-2 or TRBV6-3 and TRBJ1-6; no definite D call. This CDR3 region has 15 residues. The ends were cut back, 7 bases at V and 3 bases at J, with 13 bases in the middle. The V gene's germline CDR1 is MNHEY and CDR2 SVGEGT.

The chain recombines TRBV27 with TRBJ2-2; no definite D call. The CDR3 spans 15 residues. Trimming took 6 bases from V and 0 from J, leaving 11 bases between them. Germline assignment: CDR1 MNHEY and CDR2 SMNVEV (reference sequence). Here the CDR3 reads CASRRTAANTGELFF. The CDR3 DNA reads TGTGCCAGCAGGAGGACGGCGGCGAACACCGGGGAGCTGTTTTTT.

A few counts support this clonotype. The chain joins TRBV4-2 to TRBJ1-2; possible D gene TRBD1, 6 bases. CDR1 is LGHNA, CDR2 YNFKEQ, per germline. The CDR3 is 13 amino acids. Trimming shortened V by 0 bases and J by 7 bases, and 9 bases separated the two germline ends. This chain's CDR3 is CASSQDYRVGYTF. The CDR3 region has the DNA TGTGCCAGCAGCCAAGATTACAGGGTTGGCTACACCTTC.